A selection of T cell receptor beta chains follows, all from one sample in a study of T-cell reconstitution after alpha-beta-depleted transplantation in children. TCRdb re-called the PCR reads with MiXCR, one entry per CDR3 protein. This table has some 240,000 distinct CDR3 sequences, 9.7% appearing once. Material: PBMCs from the stem cell graft donor, obtained from the stem cell graft. The source is a human donor who donated a stem cell graft to a child with SCID. CDR3s include the opening cysteine and the closing phenylalanine or tryptophan. A D gene is named only where the DNA matches it firmly. Clone size is stated in some rows and not others, as once, few, many or a class when expanded.

J: TRBJ2-3
V: TRBV4-1
length: 16
size: few
D: TRBD1
CDR3: CASSPQGQGVIDTQYF
DNA: TGCGCCAGCAGCCCCCAGGGACAGGGGGTTATAGATACGCAGTATTTT

J: TRBJ1-2
V: TRBV7-9
length: 14
size: many
D: -
CDR3: CASSPRDGPYGYTF
DNA: TGTGCCAGCAGCCCCAGGGATGGTCCTTATGGCTACACCTTC

J: TRBJ2-7
V: TRBV6-5
length: 17
size: many
D: TRBD1
CDR3: CASSYTEAGTGVYEQYF
DNA: TGTGCCAGCAGTTACACGGAGGCCGGGACAGGAGTCTACGAGCAGTACTTC

J: TRBJ2-3
V: TRBV5-5
length: 12
size: few
D: -
CDR3: CASSFAADTQYF
DNA: TGTGCCAGCAGCTTCGCCGCAGATACGCAGTATTTT

J: TRBJ1-2
V: TRBV5-1
length: 15
size: many
D: TRBD1
CDR3: CASSLGSGGNYGYTF
DNA: TGCGCCAGCAGCTTAGGGTCAGGGGGCAACTATGGCTACACCTTC

J: TRBJ2-3
V: TRBV2
length: 17
size: -
D: TRBD2
CDR3: CASSEPPGARGADTQYF
DNA: TGTGCCAGCAGTGAACCCCCCGGGGCCCGGGGGGCAGATACGCAGTATTTT

J: TRBJ2-2
V: TRBV5-1
length: 21
size: many
D: TRBD2
CDR3: CASSFSRTSGVYDPNTGELFF
DNA: TGCGCCAGCAGCTTTAGTCGGACTAGCGGGGTATACGATCCGAACACCGGGGAGCTGTTTTTT

J: TRBJ1-4
V: TRBV18
length: 13
size: many
D: -
CDR3: CATQTQANEKLFF
DNA: TGTGCCACCCAAACGCAGGCTAATGAAAAACTGTTTTTT

J: TRBJ1-1
V: TRBV2
length: 13
size: many
D: -
CDR3: CASSILMRAEAFF
DNA: TGTGCCAGCAGTATACTTATGAGGGCTGAAGCTTTCTTT

J: TRBJ1-1
V: TRBV20-1
length: 12
size: many
D: -
CDR3: CSARGINTEAFF
DNA: TGCAGTGCTAGAGGGATTAACACTGAAGCTTTCTTT

J: TRBJ2-1
V: TRBV24-1
length: 15
size: many
D: TRBD2
CDR3: CATSVTRGGYNEQFF
DNA: TGTGCCACCAGTGTGACTCGGGGGGGGTACAATGAGCAGTTCTTC

J: TRBJ1-5
V: TRBV6-1
length: 14
size: many
D: -
CDR3: CASSLRPGNQPQHF
DNA: TGTGCCAGCAGCCTCAGGCCCGGGAATCAGCCCCAGCATTTT

J: TRBJ2-7
V: TRBV20-1
length: 13
size: many
D: -
CDR3: CSATIADSYEQYF
DNA: TGCAGTGCTACTATCGCAGACTCCTACGAGCAGTACTTC

J: TRBJ1-5
V: TRBV12-3/TRBV12-4
length: 15
size: many
D: -
CDR3: CASSSAGHRYQPQHF
DNA: TGTGCCAGCAGTAGTGCTGGACACCGCTATCAGCCCCAGCATTTT

J: TRBJ2-2
V: TRBV10-3
length: 16
size: many
D: -
CDR3: CAISDRPGGETGELFF
DNA: TGTGCCATCAGTGATAGACCCGGAGGGGAGACCGGGGAGCTGTTTTTT

J: TRBJ1-1
V: TRBV5-1
length: 16
size: many
D: -
CDR3: CASRPAGAFRGTEAFF
DNA: TGCGCCAGCAGACCGGCAGGGGCCTTCAGGGGCACTGAAGCTTTCTTT

J: TRBJ2-1
V: TRBV5-1
length: 16
size: many
D: TRBD2
CDR3: CASSLDLAGGRNEQFF
DNA: TGCGCCAGCAGCTTGGATTTAGCGGGGGGGCGAAATGAGCAGTTCTTC

J: TRBJ2-1
V: TRBV3-1
length: 15
size: once
D: TRBD2
CDR3: CAICPSGGVYNEQFF
DNA: TGTGCCATCTGCCCTAGCGGGGGGGTTTACAATGAGCAGTTCTTC

J: TRBJ1-1
V: TRBV5-1
length: 16
size: many
D: -
CDR3: CASSGSRGNGDTEAFF
DNA: TGCGCCAGCAGCGGGTCTCGGGGCAACGGCGACACTGAAGCTTTCTTT

J: TRBJ2-6
V: TRBV28
length: 19
size: few
D: TRBD1
CDR3: CASSTRSGTGGSGANVLTF
DNA: TGTGCCAGCAGTACCAGGTCCGGGACAGGAGGCTCTGGGGCCAACGTCCTGACTTTC

J: TRBJ2-4
V: TRBV20-1
length: 13
size: many
D: -
CDR3: CSAREGRSGIQYF
DNA: TGCAGTGCTAGAGAGGGACGCTCGGGCATTCAGTACTTC

J: TRBJ2-3
V: TRBV7-7
length: 16
size: many
D: -
CDR3: CASSLRASDGTDTQYF
DNA: TGTGCCAGCAGCCTCCGGGCCTCAGATGGCACAGATACGCAGTATTTT

J: TRBJ2-3
V: TRBV7-9
length: 13
size: many
D: -
CDR3: CASSEGGSYTQYF
DNA: TGTGCCAGCAGCGAAGGGGGGTCATATACGCAGTATTTT

J: TRBJ2-2
V: TRBV5-1
length: 14
size: many
D: -
CDR3: CASSLEGVTGELFF
DNA: TGCGCCAGCAGCTTGGAGGGCGTCACCGGGGAGCTGTTTTTT

J: TRBJ2-7
V: TRBV12-3/TRBV12-4
length: 14
size: many
D: -
CDR3: CASSLSSGDYEQYF
DNA: TGTGCCAGCAGTTTATCATCCGGGGACTACGAGCAGTACTTC

J: TRBJ2-7
V: TRBV2
length: 13
size: many
D: TRBD1
CDR3: CASTGQAREEQYF
DNA: TGTGCCAGCACCGGACAGGCCCGAGAGGAGCAGTACTTC

J: TRBJ2-5
V: TRBV5-1
length: 16
size: -
D: TRBD2
CDR3: CASSNGLAGAQETQYF
DNA: TGCGCCAGCAGCAACGGACTAGCGGGGGCCCAAGAGACCCAGTACTTC

J: TRBJ2-5
V: TRBV6-2/TRBV6-3
length: 15
size: -
D: -
CDR3: CASRPGTAVQETQYF
DNA: TGTGCCAGCAGACCTGGGACGGCGGTCCAAGAGACCCAGTACTTC

J: TRBJ2-1
V: TRBV3-1
length: 16
size: few
D: -
CDR3: CASSQDGGLAYNEQFF
DNA: TGTGCCAGCAGCCAAGATGGGGGCCTCGCCTACAATGAGCAGTTCTTC

J: TRBJ2-7
V: TRBV5-1
length: 16
size: many
D: -
CDR3: CASRFVPQGGNYEQYF
DNA: TGCGCCAGCAGATTTGTCCCTCAAGGGGGGAACTACGAGCAGTACTTC

J: TRBJ2-2
V: TRBV25-1
length: 15
size: many
D: TRBD1
CDR3: CASSGHRGNTGELFF
DNA: TGTGCCAGCAGTGGCCACAGGGGGAACACCGGGGAGCTGTTTTTT

J: TRBJ2-1
V: TRBV7-8
length: 18
size: many
D: -
CDR3: CASSPVLGGGTGNNEQFF
DNA: TGTGCCAGCAGCCCCGTTTTGGGCGGGGGGACAGGGAACAATGAGCAGTTCTTC

J: TRBJ1-5
V: TRBV7-2
length: 13
size: many
D: -
CDR3: CASSFTGPQPQHF
DNA: TGTGCCAGCAGCTTCACAGGGCCTCAGCCCCAGCATTTT

J: TRBJ1-5
V: TRBV27
length: 17
size: many
D: TRBD1
CDR3: CASSLSGTGAGGLTQHF
DNA: TGTGCCAGCAGTTTATCAGGAACTGGGGCAGGGGGTCTGACCCAGCATTTT

J: TRBJ2-1
V: TRBV11-2
length: 16
size: few
D: TRBD1
CDR3: CASSVRGGTGVNEQFF
DNA: TGTGCCAGCAGCGTCAGGGGGGGGACAGGGGTCAATGAGCAGTTCTTC

J: TRBJ1-1
V: TRBV2
length: 13
size: -
D: -
CDR3: CASRLQENTEAFF
DNA: TGTGCCAGCAGACTACAGGAAAACACTGAAGCTTTCTTT

J: TRBJ2-1
V: TRBV5-1
length: 13
size: many
D: -
CDR3: CASTLGPPRPQFF
DNA: TGCGCCAGCACCCTGGGCCCCCCGAGGCCGCAGTTCTTC

J: TRBJ2-3
V: TRBV7-2
length: 14
size: many
D: -
CDR3: CASSLRRGSNTQYF
DNA: TGTGCCAGCAGCTTAAGGAGGGGGTCAAATACGCAGTATTTT

J: TRBJ1-2
V: TRBV28
length: 14
size: many
D: -
CDR3: CASSLTAASYGYTF
DNA: TGTGCCAGCAGTTTAACGGCAGCTTCATATGGCTACACCTTC

J: TRBJ2-1
V: TRBV7-1
length: 24
size: few
D: TRBD2
CDR3: CASSSPTSGGRVATLRSSYNEQFF
DNA: TGTGCCAGCAGCTCCCCTACTAGCGGGGGGCGAGTCGCGACCCTACGAAGCTCCTACAATGAGCAGTTCTTC

J: TRBJ1-2
V: TRBV14
length: 16
size: many
D: -
CDR3: CASSQEVNSRSYGYTF
DNA: TGTGCCAGCAGCCAAGAGGTCAACAGTCGATCCTATGGCTACACCTTC

J: TRBJ2-3
V: TRBV2
length: 12
size: many
D: -
CDR3: CASRLVADTQYF
DNA: TGTGCCAGTCGACTAGTGGCAGATACGCAGTATTTT

J: TRBJ2-3
V: TRBV20-1
length: 17
size: many
D: -
CDR3: CSARSPGTLLGTDTQYF
DNA: TGCAGTGCTAGATCCCCCGGGACTCTCCTCGGTACAGATACGCAGTATTTT

J: TRBJ2-3
V: TRBV29-1
length: 13
size: once
D: -
CDR3: CSVRGRDTDTQYF
DNA: TGCAGCGTCCGGGGAAGAGACACAGATACACAATATTTT